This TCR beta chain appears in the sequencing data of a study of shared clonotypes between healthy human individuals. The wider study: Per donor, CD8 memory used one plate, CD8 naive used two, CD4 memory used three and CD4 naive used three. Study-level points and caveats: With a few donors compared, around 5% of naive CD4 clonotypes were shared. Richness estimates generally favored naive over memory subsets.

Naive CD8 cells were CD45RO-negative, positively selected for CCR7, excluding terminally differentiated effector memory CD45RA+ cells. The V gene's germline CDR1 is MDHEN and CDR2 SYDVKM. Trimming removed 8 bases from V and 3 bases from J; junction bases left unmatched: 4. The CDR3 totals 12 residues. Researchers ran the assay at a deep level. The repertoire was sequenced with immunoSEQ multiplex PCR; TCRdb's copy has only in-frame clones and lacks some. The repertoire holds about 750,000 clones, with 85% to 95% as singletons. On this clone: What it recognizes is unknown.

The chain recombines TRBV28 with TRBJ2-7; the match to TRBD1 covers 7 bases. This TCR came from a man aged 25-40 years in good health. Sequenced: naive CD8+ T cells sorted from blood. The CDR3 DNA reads TGTGCCAGCTGGGACAGCGACTACGAGCAGTACTTC. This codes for CASWDSDYEQYF.